This T cell receptor beta chain was recovered during a study of identical twins. TCRdb reanalysed the 5' RACE reads using MiXCR and keeps one entry per CDR3 protein. The sample consists of around 220,000 distinct CDR3 sequences, about 14% of them appearing once. The V gene's germline CDR1 is SGHVS and CDR2 FNYEAQ. V lost 4 bases, J lost 6 bases, and 5 bases stayed unmatched. The CDR3 totals 13 residues. J is TRBJ1-1 and V is TRBV7-6; 7 bases are a match to TRBD1. This TCR came from a young woman in good health. Sequenced sample: memory (CD45RO+) T cells sorted from blood. CDR3 loop: CASSWGTVAEAFF. The DNA for the CDR3 is TGTGCCAGCAGCTGGGGGACAGTCGCTGAAGCTTTCTTT. Full variable domain (rest looked up from reference TRBV7-6 and TRBJ1-1): GAGVSQSPRYKVTKRGQDVALRCDPISGHVSLYWYRQALGQGPEFLTYFNYEAQQDKSGLPNDRFSAERPEGSISTLTIQRTEQRDSAMYRCASSWGTVAEAFFGQGTRLTVV.